This T cell receptor (beta chain) originates from a study of T cells of healthy individuals. In TCRdb, the 5' RACE reads were re-called with MiXCR into one record per CDR3 protein. The sample has about 96,000 distinct CDR3 sequences; 17% are singletons. Trimming took off 3 bases at V and 3 bases at J, with 6 bases between the two ends. The germline V gene encodes CDR1 SQVTM and CDR2 ANQGSEA. The CDR3 consists of 11 residues. The chain recombines TRBV29-1 with TRBJ2-7; D not resolved. This sequence originates from a human donor in good health. This chain's CDR3 is CSVDSNYEQYF. The CDR3 DNA reads as TGCAGCGTTGACAGCAACTACGAGCAGTACTTC.